This passage covers 5 T cell receptor beta chains from one sample sequenced in a study of cytomegalovirus exposure and HLA in healthy donors. PCR was performed using 60 Vbeta and 13 Jbeta primers. Assay: immunoSEQ multiplex PCR; the TCRdb copy retains only in-frame clones and omits some. The table includes under 200,000 clones, under 85% detected once. What was sequenced was PBMCs. The receptor set was obtained from a woman in her 30s in good health and CMV-seronegative.

CDR3 nucleotide sequence: TGTGCCAGCCGGAGTCCGGGACAGGGGGCGGGAGAGCAGTACTTC. Amino acid sequence: CASRSPGQGAGEQYF. This chain joins TRBV5-6 and TRBJ2-5; TRBD1 aligns across 12 bases. J lost 11 bases, V lost 7 bases, and 15 bases had no gene match. The length of the CDR3 is 15 residues. Germline V gene lookup returns CDR1 SGHDT and CDR2 YYEEEE.

This clone was detected once. CDR3 loop: CASSLGDRPQHF. The CDR3 coding sequence is TGTGCCAGCAGCTTAGGGGACAGGCCCCAGCATTTT. V is TRBV7-2 and J is TRBJ1-5; TRBD1 agrees at 7 bases. J gave up 9 bases and V 1 base, and 0 bases lay outside the gene matches. CDR1 SGHTA and CDR2 FQGNSA come from the germline V gene. The CDR3 covers 12 residues.

V and J are TRBV5-6 and TRBJ1-2; TRBD1 might be the D (6 bases). Per germline, CDR1 SGHDT and CDR2 YYEEEE. The CDR3 is made up of 14 amino acids. V lost 0 bases, J lost 4 bases, and 10 bases lay in between. The CDR3 DNA is TGTGCCAGCAGCTTGGGACAGGCTCTCTATGGCTACACCTTC. Residues: CASSLGQALYGYTF.

The chain combines TRBV11-2 with TRBJ2-7, with a possible D match to TRBD2 (6 bases). Germline assignment: CDR1 SGHAT and CDR2 FQNNGV. CDR3 length equals 17 residues. Deletions cut 5 bases from V and 7 bases from J, with 27 bases between. CDR3 in DNA: TGTGCCAGCAGCGGTAGAAGGGACTCAATGATGTGGAGGGAGCAGTACTTC. This translates into CASSGRRDSMMWREQYF.

With regard to this clone: Other DNA sequences of this sample code for an identical CDR3. This chain joins TRBV4-1 and TRBJ2-7, with 12 bases lining up with TRBD1. Germline trimming cut 4 bases from V and 4 bases from J; bases unmatched to any gene: 5. Germline-derived CDR1 and CDR2 are MGHRA and YSYEKL. The CDR3 is 15 amino acids. DNA of the CDR3: TGCGCCAGCAGCCTCGGGGGACAGGGGGCATACGAGCAGTACTTC. It specifies CASSLGGQGAYEQYF.